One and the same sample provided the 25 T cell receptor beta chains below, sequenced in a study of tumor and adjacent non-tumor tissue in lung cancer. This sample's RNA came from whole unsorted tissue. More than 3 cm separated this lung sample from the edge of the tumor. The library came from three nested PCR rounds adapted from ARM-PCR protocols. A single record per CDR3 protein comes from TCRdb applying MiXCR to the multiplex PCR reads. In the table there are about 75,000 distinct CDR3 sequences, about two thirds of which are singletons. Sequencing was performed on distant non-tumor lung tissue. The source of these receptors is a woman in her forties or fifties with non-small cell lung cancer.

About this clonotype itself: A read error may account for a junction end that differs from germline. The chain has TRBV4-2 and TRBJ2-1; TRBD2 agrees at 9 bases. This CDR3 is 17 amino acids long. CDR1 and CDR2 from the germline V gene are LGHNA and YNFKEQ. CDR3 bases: TGTGCCTGCAGCCAAGATTCGGATAGCGGGAGCTTGTATGAGCAGTTCTTC. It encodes CACSQDSDSGSLYEQFF.

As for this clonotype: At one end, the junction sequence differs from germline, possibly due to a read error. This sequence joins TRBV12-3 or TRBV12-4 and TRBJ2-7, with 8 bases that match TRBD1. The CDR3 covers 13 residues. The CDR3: CASSSSTGVWHYF. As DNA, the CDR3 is TGCGCCAGCAGTTCCTCGACAGGGGTTTGGCATTACTTC.

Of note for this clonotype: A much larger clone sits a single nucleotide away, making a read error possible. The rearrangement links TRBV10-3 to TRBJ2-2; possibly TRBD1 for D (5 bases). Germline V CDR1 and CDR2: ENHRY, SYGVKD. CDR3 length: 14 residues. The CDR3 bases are TGTGCCATCAGTCATCCAGGGTTCACCCGGGAGCTGTTTTTT. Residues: CAISHPGFTRELFF.

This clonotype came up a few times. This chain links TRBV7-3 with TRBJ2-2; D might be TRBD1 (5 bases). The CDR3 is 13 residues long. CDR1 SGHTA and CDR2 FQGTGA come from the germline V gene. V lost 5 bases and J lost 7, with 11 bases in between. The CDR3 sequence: CASSLVQGGELFF. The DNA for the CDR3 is TGTGCCAGCAGCCTGGTGCAGGGCGGGGAGCTGTTTTTT.

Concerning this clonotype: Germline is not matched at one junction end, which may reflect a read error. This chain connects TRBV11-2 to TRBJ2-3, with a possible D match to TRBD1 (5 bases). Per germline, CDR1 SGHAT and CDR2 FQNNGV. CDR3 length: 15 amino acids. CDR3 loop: CASGFQGGRADTQCF. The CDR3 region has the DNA TGTGCCAGCGGATTCCAGGGTGGCAGAGCAGATACGCAGTGTTTT.

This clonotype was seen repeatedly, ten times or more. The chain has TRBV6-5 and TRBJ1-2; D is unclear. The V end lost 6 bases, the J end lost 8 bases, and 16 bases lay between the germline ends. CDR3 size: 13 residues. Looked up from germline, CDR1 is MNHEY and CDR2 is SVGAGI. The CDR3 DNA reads TGTGCCAGCAGACATGGACCGGGTTGGGGCTACACCTTC. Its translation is CASRHGPGWGYTF.

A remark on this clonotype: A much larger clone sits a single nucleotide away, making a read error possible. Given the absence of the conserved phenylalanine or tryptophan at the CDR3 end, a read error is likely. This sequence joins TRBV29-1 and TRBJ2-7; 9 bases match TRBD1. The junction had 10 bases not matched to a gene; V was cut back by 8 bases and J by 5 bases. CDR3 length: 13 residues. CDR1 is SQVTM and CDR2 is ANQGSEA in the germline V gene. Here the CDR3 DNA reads TGCAGCTTCGAAAGGACAGGGGATGACGAGCAGTACTCC. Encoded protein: CSFERTGDDEQYS.

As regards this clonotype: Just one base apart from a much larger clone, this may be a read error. The CDR3 region has the DNA TGTGCCAGCAGGGTGGACAGGAACACTGAAGCTTTCTTT. Protein product: CASRVDRNTEAFF. V gene TRBV2 combines with J gene TRBJ1-1; D is possibly TRBD1 (6 bases). V was trimmed by 6 bases and J by 1 base, leaving 9 bases between them. The CDR3 runs 13 residues. Germline V lookup: CDR1 SNHLY, CDR2 FYNNEI.

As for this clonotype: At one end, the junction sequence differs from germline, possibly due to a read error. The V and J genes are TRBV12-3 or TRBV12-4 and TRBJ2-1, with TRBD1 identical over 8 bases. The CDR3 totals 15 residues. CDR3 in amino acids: CASTTLGQASSEHFF. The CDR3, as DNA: TGTGCCAGCACCACCTTGGGACAGGCAAGCAGTGAGCACTTCTTC.

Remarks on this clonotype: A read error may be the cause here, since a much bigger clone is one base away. The CDR3 sequence is CSVSHTYHPGQETQYF. CDR3 nucleotide sequence: TGCAGCGTCTCGCACACCTATCACCCAGGGCAAGAGACCCAGTACTTC. The V and J genes are TRBV29-1 and TRBJ2-5; tentative D call: TRBD1 (5 bases). The CDR3 extends over 16 amino acids. Germline-derived CDR1 and CDR2 are SQVTM and ANQGSEA. Trimming removed 6 bases from V and 2 bases from J, with 22 bases in between.

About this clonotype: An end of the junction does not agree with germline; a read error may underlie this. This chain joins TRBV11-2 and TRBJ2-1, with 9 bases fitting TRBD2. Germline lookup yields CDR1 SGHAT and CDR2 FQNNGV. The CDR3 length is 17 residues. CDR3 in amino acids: CASSDTGLAGGFNDQFF. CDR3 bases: TGTGCCAGCAGCGACACGGGACTGGCGGGAGGGTTCAATGATCAGTTCTTC.

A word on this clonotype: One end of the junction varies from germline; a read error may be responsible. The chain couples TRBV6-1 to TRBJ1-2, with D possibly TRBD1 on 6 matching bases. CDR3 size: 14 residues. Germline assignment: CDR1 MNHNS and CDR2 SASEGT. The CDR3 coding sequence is TGTGGCAGCCAAGGGGGTAGGGCTGATTATGGCTACACCTTC. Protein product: CGSQGGRADYGYTF.

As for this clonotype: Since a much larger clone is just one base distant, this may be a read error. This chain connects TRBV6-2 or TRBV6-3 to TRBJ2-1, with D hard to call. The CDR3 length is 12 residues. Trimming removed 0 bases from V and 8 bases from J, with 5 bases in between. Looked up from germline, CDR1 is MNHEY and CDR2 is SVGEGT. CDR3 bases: TGTGCCAGCAGTTACTCCCGAGATGAGCAGTTCTTC. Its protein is CASSYSRDEQFF.

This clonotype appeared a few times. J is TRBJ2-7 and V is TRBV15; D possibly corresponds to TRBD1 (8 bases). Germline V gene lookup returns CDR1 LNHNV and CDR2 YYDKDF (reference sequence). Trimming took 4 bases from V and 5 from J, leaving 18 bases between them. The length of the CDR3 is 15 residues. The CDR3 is CATSTGGQGGHEQYF. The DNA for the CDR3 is TGTGCCACCAGCACGGGAGGACAGGGAGGCCACGAGCAGTACTTC.

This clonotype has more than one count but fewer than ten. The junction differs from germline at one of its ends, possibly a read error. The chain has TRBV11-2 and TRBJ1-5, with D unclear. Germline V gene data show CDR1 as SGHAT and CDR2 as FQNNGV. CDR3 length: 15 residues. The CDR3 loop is CASSSAGRGNQPQHF. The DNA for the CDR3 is TGTGCTAGCAGTTCAGCGGGCCGTGGCAATCAGCCCCAGCATTTT. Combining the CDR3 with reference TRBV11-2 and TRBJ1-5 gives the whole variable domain EAGVAQSPRYKIIEKRQSVAFWCNPISGHATLYWYQQILGQGPKLLIQFQNNGVVDDSQLPKDRFSAERLKGVDSTLKIQPAKLEDSAVYLCASSSAGRGNQPQHFGDGTRLSIL.

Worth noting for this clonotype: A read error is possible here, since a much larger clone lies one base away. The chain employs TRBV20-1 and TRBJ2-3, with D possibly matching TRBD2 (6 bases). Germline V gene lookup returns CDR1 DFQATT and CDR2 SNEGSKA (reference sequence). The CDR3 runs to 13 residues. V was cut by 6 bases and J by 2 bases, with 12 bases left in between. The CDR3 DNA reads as TGCAGTGCGGGAGGCCCAAACACAGATACGCAGTATTTT. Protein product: CSAGGPNTDTQYF.

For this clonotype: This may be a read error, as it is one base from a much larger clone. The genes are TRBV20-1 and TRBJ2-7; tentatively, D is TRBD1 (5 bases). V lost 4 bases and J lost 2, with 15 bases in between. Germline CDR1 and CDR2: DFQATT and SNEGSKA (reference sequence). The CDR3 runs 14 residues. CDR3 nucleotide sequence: TGCAGTGCTACCCCCCCGGGCAGGGCCTACGAGCAGTACTTC. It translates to CSATPPGRAYEQYF.

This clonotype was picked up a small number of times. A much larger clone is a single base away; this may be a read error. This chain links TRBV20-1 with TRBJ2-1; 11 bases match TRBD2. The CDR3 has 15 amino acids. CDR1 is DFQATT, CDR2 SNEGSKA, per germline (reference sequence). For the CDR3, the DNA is TGCAATGCTAGAGATGGGACTAGCGGCTACAATGAGCAGTTCTTC. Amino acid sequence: CNARDGTSGYNEQFF.

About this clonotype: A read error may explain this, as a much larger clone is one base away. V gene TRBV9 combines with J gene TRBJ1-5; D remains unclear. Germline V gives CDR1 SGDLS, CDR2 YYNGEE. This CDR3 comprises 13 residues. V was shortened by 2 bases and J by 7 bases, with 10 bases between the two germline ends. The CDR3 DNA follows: TGTGCCAGCAGCGTGGATCCCAACCAGCCCCAGCATTTT. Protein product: CASSVDPNQPQHF.

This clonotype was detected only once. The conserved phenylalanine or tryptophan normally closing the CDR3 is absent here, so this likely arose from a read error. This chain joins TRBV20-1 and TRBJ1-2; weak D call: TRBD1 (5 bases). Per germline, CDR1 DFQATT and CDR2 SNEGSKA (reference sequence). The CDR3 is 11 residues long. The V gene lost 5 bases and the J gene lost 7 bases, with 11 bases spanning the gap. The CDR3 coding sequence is TGCAGTGCTGGGACCTGCCTTGGCTACACCTTA. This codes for CSAGTCLGYTL.

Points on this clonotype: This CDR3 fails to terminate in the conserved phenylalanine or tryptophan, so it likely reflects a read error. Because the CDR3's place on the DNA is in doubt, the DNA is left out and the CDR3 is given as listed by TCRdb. The CDR3 is CSVQDRASGEQYL. The rearrangement joins TRBV29-1 to TRBJ2-7; the DNA was not compared with TRBD1, the D call given in the table. Germline values: CDR1 SQVTM, CDR2 ANQGSEA. The CDR3 is 13 residues long, counting both termini.

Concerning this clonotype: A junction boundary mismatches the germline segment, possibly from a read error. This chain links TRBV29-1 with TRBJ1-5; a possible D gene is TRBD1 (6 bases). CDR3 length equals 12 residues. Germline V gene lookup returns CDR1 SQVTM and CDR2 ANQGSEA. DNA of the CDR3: TGTTTTGCAGGGGAGGGCAATCAGCTTCAGCATTTT. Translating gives CFAGEGNQLQHF.

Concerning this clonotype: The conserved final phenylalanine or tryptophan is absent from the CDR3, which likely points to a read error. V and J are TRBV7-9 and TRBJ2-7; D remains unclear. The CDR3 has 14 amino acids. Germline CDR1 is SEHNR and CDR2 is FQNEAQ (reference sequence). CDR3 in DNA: TGTGTCAGCAGCTTATTTCGGAGCCCTGGGGAGCAGTACCTC. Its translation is CVSSLFRSPGEQYL.

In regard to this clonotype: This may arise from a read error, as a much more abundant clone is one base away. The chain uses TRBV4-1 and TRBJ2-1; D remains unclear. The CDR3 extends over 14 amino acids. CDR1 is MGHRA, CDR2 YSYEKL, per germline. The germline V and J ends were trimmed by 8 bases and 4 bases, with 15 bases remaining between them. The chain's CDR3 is CASARHVHYNEQFF. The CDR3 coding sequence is TGCGCCAGCGCCCGGCACGTCCATTACAATGAGCAGTTCTTC.

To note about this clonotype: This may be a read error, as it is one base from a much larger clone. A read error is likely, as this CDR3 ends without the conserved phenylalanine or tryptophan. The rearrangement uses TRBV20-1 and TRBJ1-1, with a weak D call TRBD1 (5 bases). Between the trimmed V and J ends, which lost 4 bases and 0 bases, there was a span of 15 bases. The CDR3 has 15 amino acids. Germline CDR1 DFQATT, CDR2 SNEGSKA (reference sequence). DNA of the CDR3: TGCAGTGCTATAATGGGGGGGTCCATGAACACTGAAGCTTTCTCT. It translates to CSAIMGGSMNTEAFS.